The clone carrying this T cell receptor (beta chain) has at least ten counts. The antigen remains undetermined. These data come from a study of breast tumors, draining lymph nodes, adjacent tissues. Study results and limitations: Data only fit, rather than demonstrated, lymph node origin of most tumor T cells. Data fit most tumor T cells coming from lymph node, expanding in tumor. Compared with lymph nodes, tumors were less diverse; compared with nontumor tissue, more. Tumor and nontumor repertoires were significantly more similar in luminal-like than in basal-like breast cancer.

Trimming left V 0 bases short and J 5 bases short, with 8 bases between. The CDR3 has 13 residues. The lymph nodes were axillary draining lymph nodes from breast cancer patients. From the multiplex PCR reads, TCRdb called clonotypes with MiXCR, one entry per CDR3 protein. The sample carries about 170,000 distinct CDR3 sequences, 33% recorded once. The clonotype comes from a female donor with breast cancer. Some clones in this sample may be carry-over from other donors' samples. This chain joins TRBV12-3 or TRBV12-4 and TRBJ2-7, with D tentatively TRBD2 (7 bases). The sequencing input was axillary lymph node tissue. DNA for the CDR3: TGTGCCAGCAGTTTAGCGGGGGGGCACGAGCAGTACTTC. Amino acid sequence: CASSLAGGHEQYF.